This TCR beta chain was captured in a study of post-analysis software for immune sequencing data. Study conclusions and caveats: Controls showed lower frequencies than patients for roughly 5 TRBV segments, and TRBV5-6, TRBV5-1 and TRBV20-1 were among these. Versus controls, multiple sclerosis patients showed significantly lower diversity (normalized Chao1).

Germline V gene lookup returns CDR1 SGHRS and CDR2 YFSETQ. Trimming left V 0 bases short and J 3 bases short, with 10 bases between. This CDR3 has 15 amino acids. Incorporated into the TCR beta cDNA libraries were unique molecular identifiers, which served to reduce PCR and sequencing biases. A few hundred thousand cDNA molecules came from about 1 to 10 million T cells. From the PCR reads, TCRdb called clonotypes with MiXCR, one entry per CDR3 protein. The sample includes about 820,000 distinct CDR3 sequences, about 50% seen only once; the top ten take around 4.5%. Comment on this clonotype: What it binds is unknown.

Sequencing used blood. The rearrangement joins TRBV5-1 to TRBJ2-1; a possible D gene is TRBD1 (6 bases). The receptor was derived from a girl between 10 and 17 years old with multiple sclerosis. The DNA for the CDR3 is TGCGCCAGCAGCTTGGGGGACACTATCTACAATGAGCAGTTCTTC. This sequence encodes CASSLGDTIYNEQFF.